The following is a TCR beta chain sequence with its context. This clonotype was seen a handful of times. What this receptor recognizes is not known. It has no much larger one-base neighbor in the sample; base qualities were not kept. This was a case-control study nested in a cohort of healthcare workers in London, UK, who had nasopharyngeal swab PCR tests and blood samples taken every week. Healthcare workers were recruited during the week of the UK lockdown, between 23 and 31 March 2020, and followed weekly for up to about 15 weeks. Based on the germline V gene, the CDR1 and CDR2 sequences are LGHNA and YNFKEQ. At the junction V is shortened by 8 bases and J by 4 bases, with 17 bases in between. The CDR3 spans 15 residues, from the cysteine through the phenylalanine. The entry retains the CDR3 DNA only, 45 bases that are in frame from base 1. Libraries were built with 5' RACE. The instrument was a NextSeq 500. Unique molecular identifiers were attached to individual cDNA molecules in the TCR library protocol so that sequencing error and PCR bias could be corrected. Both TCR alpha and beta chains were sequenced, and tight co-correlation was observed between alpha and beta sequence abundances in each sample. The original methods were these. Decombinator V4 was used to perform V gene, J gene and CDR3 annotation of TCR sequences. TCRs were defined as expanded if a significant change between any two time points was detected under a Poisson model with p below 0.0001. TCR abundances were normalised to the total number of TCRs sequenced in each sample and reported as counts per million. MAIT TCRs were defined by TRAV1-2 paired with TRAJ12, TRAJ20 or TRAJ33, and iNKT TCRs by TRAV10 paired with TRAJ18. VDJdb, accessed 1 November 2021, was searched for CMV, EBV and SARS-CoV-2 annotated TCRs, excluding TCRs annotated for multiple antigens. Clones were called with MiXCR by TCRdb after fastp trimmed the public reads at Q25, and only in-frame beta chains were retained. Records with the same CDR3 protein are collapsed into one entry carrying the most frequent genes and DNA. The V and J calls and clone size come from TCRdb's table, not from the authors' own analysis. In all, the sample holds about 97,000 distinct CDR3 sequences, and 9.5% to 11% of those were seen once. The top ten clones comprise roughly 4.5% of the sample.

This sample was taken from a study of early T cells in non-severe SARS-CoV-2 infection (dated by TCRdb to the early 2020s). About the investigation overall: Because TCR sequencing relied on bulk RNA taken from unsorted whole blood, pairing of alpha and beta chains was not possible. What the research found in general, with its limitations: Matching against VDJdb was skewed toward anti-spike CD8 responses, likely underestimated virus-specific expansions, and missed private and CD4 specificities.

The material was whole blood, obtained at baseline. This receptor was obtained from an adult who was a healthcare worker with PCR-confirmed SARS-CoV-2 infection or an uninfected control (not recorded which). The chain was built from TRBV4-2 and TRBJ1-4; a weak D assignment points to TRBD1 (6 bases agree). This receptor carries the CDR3 CASRDTFRYNEKLFF. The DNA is TGTGCCAGCCGGGACACCTTCAGATATAATGAAAAACTGTTTTTT.